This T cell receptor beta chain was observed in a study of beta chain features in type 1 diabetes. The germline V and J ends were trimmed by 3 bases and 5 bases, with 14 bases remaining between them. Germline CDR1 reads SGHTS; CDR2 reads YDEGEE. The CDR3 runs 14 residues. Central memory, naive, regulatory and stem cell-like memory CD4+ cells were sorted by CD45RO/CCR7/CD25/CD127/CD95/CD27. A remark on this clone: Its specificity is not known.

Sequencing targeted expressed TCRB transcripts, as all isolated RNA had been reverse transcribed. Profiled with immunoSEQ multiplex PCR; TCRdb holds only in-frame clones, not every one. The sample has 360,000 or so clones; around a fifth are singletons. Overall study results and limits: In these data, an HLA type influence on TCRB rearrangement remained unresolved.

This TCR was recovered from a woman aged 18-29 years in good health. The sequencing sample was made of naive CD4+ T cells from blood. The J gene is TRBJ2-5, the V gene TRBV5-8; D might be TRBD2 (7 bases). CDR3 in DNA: TGTGCCAGCAGCTCGGGGGGCGGACAGGAGACCCAGTACTTC. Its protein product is CASSSGGGQETQYF.